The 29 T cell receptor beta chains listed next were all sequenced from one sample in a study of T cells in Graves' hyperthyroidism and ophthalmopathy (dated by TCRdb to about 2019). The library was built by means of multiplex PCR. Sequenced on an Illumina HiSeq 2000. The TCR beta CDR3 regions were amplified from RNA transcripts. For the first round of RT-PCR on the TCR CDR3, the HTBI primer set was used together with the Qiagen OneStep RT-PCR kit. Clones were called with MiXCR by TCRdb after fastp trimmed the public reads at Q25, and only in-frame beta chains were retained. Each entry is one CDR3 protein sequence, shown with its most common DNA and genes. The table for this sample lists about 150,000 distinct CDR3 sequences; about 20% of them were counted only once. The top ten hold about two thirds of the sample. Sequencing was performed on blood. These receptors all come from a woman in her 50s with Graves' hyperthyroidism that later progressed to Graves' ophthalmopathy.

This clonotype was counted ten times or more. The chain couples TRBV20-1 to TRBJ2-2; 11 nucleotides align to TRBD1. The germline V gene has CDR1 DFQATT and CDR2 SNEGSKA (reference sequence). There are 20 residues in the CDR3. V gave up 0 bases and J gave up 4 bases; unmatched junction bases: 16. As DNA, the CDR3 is TGCAGTGCTAGAGACGCGACTTGGACAGGGGGCGGGAGGGCCACCGGGGAGCTGTTTTTT. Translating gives CSARDATWTGGGRATGELFF.

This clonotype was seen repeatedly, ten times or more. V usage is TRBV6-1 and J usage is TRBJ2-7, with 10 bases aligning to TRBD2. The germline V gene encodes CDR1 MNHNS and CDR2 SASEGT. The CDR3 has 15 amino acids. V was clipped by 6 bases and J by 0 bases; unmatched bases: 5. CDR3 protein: CASRAGLADSYEQYF. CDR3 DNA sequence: TGTGCCAGCAGAGCAGGACTAGCGGACTCCTACGAGCAGTACTTC.

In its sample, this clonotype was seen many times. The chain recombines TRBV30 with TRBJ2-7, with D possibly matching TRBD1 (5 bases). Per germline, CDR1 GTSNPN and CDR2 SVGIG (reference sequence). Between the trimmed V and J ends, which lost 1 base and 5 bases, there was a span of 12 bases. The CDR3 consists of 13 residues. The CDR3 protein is CAWSGSRTNEQYF. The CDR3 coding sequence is TGTGCCTGGAGTGGTAGTCGGACAAACGAGCAGTACTTC.

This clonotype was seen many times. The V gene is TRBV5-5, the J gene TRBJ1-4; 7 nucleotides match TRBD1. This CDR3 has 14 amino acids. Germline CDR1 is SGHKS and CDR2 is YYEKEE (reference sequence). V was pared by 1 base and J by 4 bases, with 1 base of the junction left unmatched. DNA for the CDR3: TGTGCCAGCAGCTTGCCAGGGGGTAATGAAAAACTGTTTTTT. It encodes CASSLPGGNEKLFF.

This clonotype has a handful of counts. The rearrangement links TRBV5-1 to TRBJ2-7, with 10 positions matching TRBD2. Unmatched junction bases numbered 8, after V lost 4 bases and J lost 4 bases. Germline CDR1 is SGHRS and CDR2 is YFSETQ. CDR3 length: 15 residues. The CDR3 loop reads CASSKSGRAAYEQYF. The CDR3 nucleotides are TGCGCCAGCAGCAAAAGCGGGAGGGCCGCTTACGAGCAGTACTTC.

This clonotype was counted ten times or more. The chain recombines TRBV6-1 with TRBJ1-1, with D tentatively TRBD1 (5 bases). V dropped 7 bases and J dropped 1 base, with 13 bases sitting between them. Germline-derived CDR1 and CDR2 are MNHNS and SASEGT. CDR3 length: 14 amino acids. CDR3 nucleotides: TGTGCCAGCACCCTGGGCGGGGGGAACACTGAAGCTTTCTTT. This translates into CASTLGGGNTEAFF.

DNA of the CDR3: TGTGCCAGCAGCCAGAGCAACAGGGGTGGCTCCTATAATTCACCCCTCCACTTT. Its protein is CASSQSNRGGSYNSPLHF. This rearrangement joins TRBV4-2 to TRBJ1-6, with 7 bases fitting TRBD1. The CDR3 is 18 residues long. The trim removed 3 bases at V and 0 bases at J, leaving 8 bases unmatched. Germline CDR1 and CDR2: LGHNA and YNFKEQ.

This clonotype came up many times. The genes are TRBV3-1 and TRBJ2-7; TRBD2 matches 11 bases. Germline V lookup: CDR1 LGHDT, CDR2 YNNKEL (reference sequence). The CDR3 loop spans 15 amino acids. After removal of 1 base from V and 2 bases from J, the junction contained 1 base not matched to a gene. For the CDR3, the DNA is TGTGCCAGCAGCCAAGTAGCGGGAGGGCCCTACGAGCAGTACTTC. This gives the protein CASSQVAGGPYEQYF.

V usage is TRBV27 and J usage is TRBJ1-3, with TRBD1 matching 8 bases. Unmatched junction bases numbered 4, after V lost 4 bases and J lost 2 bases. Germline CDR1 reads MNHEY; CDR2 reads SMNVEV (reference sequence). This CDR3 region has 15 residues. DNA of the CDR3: TGTGCCAGCAGTTCATTACAGGGGGCTGGAAACACCATATATTTT. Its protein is CASSSLQGAGNTIYF.

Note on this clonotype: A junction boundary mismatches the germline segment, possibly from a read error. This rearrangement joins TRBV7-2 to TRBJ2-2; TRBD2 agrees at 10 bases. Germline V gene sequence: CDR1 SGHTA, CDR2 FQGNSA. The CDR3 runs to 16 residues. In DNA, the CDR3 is TGTGCCAGCAGCTTAGCGGGACTAGCGAAGACCGGGGAGCTGTTTTTT. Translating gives CASSLAGLAKTGELFF. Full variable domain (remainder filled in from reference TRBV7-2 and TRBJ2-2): GAGVSQSPSNKVTEKGKDVELRCDPISGHTALYWYRQSLGQGLEFLIYFQGNSAPDKSGLPSDRFSAERTGGSVSTLTIQRTQQEDSAVYLCASSLAGLAKTGELFFGEGSRLTVL.

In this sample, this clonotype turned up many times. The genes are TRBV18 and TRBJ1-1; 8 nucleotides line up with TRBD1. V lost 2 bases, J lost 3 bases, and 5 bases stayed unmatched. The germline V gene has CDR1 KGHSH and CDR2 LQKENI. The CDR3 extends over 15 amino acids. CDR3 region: CASSPRQGLDTEAFF. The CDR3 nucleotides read TGTGCCAGCTCACCAAGACAGGGGCTAGACACTGAAGCTTTCTTT.

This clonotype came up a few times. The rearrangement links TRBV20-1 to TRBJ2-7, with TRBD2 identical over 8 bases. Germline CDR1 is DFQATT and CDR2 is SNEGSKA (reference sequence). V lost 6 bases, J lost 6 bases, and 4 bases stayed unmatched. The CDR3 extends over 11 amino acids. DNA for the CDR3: TGCAGTGCAGCGGGACTAGGCGAGCAGTACTTC. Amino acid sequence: CSAAGLGEQYF.

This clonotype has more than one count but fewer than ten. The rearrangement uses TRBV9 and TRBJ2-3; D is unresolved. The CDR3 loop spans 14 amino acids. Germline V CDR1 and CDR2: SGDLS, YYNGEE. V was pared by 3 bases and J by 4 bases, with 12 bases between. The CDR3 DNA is TGTGCCAGCAGCGCCCACCCTCGGGCAGATACGCAGTATTTT. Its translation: CASSAHPRADTQYF.

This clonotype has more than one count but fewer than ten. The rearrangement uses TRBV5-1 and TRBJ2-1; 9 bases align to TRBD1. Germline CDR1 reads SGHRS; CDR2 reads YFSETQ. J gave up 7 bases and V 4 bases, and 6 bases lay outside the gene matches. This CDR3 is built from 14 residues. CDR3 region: CASSLTGTGNEQFF. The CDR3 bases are TGCGCCAGCAGCCTAACCGGGACAGGGAATGAGCAGTTCTTC.

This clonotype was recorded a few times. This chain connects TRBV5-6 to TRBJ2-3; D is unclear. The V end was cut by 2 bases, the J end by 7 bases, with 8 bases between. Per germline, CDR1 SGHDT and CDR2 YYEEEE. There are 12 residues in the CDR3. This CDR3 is CASSFSLYTQYF. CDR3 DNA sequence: TGTGCCAGCAGCTTCTCTTTATATACGCAGTATTTT.

This CDR3 reads CASSDYRGYSNQPQHF. In DNA form, the CDR3 reads TGTGCCAGCAGTGACTACAGGGGCTATAGCAATCAGCCCCAGCATTTT. The chain couples TRBV2 to TRBJ1-5; 7 bases align to TRBD1. The J segment lost 0 bases and the V segment lost 3 bases, leaving 5 bases of the junction unmatched. CDR1 and CDR2 (germline): SNHLY, FYNNEI. The CDR3 length is 16 residues.

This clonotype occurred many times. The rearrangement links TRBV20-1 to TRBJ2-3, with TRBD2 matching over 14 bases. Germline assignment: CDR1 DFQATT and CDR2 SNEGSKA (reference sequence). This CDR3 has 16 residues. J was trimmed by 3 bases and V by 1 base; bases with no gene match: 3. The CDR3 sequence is CSARGGLAGGTDTQYF. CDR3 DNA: TGCAGTGCTAGAGGAGGACTAGCGGGAGGTACAGATACGCAGTATTTT.

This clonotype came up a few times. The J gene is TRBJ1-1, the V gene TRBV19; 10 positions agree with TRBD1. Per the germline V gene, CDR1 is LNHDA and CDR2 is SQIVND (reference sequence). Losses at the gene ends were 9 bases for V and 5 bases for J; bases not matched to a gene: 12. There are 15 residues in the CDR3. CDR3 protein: CASRATGGWRTEAFF. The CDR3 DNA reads TGTGCCAGCCGCGCGACAGGGGGCTGGAGAACTGAAGCTTTCTTT.

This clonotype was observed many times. This chain's CDR3 is CASKQDRVYSPLHF. The CDR3 DNA reads as TGTGCCAGCAAACAAGACAGGGTATATTCACCCCTCCACTTT. The chain employs TRBV28 and TRBJ1-6, with 7 positions matching TRBD1. With 7 bases clipped from V and 8 bases from J, the junction kept 8 bases outside the gene matches. The CDR3 contains 14 residues. CDR1 is MDHEN, CDR2 SYDVKM, per germline.

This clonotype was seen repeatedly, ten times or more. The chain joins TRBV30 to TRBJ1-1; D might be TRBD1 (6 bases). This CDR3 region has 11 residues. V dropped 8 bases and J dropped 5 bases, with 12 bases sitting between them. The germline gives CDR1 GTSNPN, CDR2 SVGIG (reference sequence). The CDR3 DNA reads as TGTGCCCGCAAAGGGGGGACTGAAGCTTTCTTT. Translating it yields CARKGGTEAFF. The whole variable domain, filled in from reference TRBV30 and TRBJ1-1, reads SQTIHQWPATLVQPVGSPLSLECTVEGTSNPNLYWYRQAAGRGLQLLFYSVGIGQISSEVPQNLSASRPQDRQFILSSKKLLLSDSGFYLCARKGGTEAFFGQGTRLTVV.

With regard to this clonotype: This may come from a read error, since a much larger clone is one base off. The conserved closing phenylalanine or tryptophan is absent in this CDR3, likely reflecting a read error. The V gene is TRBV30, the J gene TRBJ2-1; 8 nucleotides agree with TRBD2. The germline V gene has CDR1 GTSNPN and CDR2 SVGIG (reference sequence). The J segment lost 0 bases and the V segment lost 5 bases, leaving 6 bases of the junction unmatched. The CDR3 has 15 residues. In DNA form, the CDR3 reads TGTGCCTGGGGGGGCGGGACTAGCTCCTACAATGAGCAGTTCTCC. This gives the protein CAWGGGTSSYNEQFS.

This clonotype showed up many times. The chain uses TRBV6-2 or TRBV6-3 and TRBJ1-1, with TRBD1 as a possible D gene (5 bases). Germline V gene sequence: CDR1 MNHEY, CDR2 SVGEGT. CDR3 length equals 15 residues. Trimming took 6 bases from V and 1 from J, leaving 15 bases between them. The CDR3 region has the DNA TGTGCCAGCAGCCCTGGGGCTATGAAGAACACTGAAGCTTTCTTT. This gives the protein CASSPGAMKNTEAFF.

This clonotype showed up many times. Written as DNA, the CDR3 is TGTGCCAGCAGCTTAGCGCTCCGGGCAGGGCTAGAGACCCAGTACTTC. Amino acid sequence: CASSLALRAGLETQYF. V gene TRBV7-8 combines with J gene TRBJ2-5, with D possibly being TRBD1 (5 bases). Germline V gene sequence: CDR1 SGHVS, CDR2 FQNEAQ. The CDR3 has 16 residues. V was shortened by 0 bases and J by 4 bases, with 15 bases between the two germline ends.

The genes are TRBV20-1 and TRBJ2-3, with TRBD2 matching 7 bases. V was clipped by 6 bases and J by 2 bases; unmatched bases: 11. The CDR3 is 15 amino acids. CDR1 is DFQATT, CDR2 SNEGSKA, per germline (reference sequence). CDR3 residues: CSAPGSGGVTDTQYF. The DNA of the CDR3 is TGCAGTGCCCCAGGGTCGGGGGGAGTCACAGATACGCAGTATTTT.

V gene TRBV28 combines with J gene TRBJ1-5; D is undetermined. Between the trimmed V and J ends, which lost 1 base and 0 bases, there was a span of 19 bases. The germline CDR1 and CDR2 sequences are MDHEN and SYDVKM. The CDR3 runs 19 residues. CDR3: CASSLSGAGITYSNQPQHF. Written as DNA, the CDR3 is TGTGCCAGCAGTTTATCAGGCGCCGGGATAACGTATAGCAATCAGCCCCAGCATTTT.

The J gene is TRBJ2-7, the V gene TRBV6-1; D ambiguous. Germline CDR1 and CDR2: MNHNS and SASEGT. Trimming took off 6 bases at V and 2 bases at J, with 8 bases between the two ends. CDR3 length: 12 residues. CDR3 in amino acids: CASSPNTYEQYF. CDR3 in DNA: TGTGCCAGCAGCCCTAATACCTACGAGCAGTACTTC.

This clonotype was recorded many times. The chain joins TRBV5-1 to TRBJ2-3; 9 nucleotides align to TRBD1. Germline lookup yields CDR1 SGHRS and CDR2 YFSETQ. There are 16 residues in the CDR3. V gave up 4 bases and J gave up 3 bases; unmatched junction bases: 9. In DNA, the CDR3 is TGCGCCAGCAGCGCCTCGATGGGACAGGGAACAGATACGCAGTATTTT. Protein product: CASSASMGQGTDTQYF.

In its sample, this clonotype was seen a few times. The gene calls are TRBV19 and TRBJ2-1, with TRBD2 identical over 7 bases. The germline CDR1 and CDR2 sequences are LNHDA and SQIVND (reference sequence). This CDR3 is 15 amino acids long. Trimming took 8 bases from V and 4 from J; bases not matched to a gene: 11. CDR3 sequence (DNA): TGTGCCAGTGGGTCTAGCGGCGGCCTATACAATGAGCAGTTCTTC. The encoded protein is CASGSSGGLYNEQFF.

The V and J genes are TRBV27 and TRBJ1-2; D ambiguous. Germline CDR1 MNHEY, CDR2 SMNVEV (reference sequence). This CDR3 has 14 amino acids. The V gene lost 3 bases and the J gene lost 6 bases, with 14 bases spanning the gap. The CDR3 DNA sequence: TGTGCCAGCAGTTTCAGCAGCGGACCCCATGGCTACACCTTC. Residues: CASSFSSGPHGYTF.